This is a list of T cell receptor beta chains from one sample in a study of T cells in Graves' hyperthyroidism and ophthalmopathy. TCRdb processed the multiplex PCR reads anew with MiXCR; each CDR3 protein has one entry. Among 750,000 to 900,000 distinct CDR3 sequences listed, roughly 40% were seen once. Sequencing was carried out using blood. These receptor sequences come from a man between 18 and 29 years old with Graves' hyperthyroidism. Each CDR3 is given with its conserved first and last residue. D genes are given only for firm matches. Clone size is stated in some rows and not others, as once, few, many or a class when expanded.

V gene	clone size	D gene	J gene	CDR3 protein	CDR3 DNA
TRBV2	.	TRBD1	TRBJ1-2	CASSLPGQGAEGYTF	TGTGCCAGCAGCCTACCGGGACAGGGGGCGGAGGGCTACACCTTC
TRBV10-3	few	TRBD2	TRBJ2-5	CASSGRSGVRQETQYF	TGTGCCAGCAGTGGGCGCAGCGGGGTCCGCCAAGAGACCCAGTACTTC
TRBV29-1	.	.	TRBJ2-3	CSVGFDTQYF	TGCAGCGTTGGATTCGATACGCAGTATTTT
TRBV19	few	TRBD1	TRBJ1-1	CASSQGQFGVTEAFF	TGTGCCAGTAGTCAGGGACAGTTCGGGGTCACTGAAGCTTTCTTT
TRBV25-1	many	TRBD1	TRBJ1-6	CASSKNLLQGTLHF	TGTGCCAGCAGTAAGAATCTCCTACAGGGGACCCTCCACTTT
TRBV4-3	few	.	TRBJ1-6	CASSQEPTGNSPLHF	TGCGCCAGCAGCCAAGAACCCACAGGGAATTCACCCCTCCACTTT
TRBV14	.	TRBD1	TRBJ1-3	CASSTRTGRNTIYF	TGTGCCAGCAGCACACGGACAGGGAGAAACACCATATATTTT
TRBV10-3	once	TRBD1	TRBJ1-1	CAISEYGTAEAFF	TGTGCCATCAGTGAGTATGGGACAGCTGAAGCTTTCTTT
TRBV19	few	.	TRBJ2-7	CASSRRGLPSYEQYF	TGTGCCAGTAGCCGGAGGGGGCTCCCCTCCTACGAGCAGTACTTC
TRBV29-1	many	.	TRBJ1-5	CSVGSAPNQPQHF	TGCAGCGTTGGAAGCGCCCCTAATCAGCCCCAGCATTTT
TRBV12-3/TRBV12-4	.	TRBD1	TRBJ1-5	CASRLPGQHNQPQHF	TGTGCCAGCAGATTACCGGGACAGCACAATCAGCCCCAGCATTTT
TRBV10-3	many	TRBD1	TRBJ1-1	CAISEPGQGLTEAFF	TGTGCCATCAGTGAGCCGGGACAGGGACTAACTGAAGCTTTCTTT
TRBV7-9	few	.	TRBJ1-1	CAWSVDGYTEAFF	TGTGCCTGGAGTGTAGACGGATACACTGAAGCTTTCTTT
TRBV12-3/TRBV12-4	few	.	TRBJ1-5	CASSLVDGSNQPQHF	TGTGCCAGCAGTTTAGTCGACGGTAGCAATCAGCCCCAGCATTTT
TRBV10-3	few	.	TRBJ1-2	CAISEYGSNYGYTF	TGTGCCATCAGTGAGTACGGCAGTAACTATGGCTACACCTTC
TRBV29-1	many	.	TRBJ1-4	CSVWGNEKLFF	TGCAGCGTATGGGGGAATGAAAAACTGTTTTTT
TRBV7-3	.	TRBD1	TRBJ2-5	CASSLDPGTGETQYF	TGTGCCAGCAGCTTAGACCCCGGGACAGGGGAGACCCAGTACTTC
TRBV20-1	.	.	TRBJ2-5	CSASIGGGAPQETQYF	TGCAGTGCTAGTATAGGAGGGGGTGCTCCTCAAGAGACCCAGTACTTC
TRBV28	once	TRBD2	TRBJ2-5	CASSLGSSGETQYF	TGTGCCAGCAGTTTAGGGTCTAGCGGGGAGACCCAGTACTTC
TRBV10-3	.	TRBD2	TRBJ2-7	CASSYSIAGPSYEQYF	TGTGCCAGCAGTTACTCGATAGCGGGGCCCTCCTACGAGCAGTACTTC
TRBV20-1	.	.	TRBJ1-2	CSARQGVDYGYTF	TGCAGTGCTAGACAGGGTGTCGACTATGGCTACACCTTC
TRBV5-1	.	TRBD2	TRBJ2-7	CASSFRAGGPPYEQYF	TGCGCCAGCAGCTTCCGAGCGGGAGGCCCCCCCTACGAGCAGTACTTC
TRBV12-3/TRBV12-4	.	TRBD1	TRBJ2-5	CASSSRRGMETQYF	TGTGCCAGCAGTTCCCGCAGGGGGATGGAGACCCAGTACTTC
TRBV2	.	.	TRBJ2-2	CASSVDRGGRNTGELFF	TGTGCCAGCAGTGTCGACAGGGGCGGGAGGAACACCGGGGAGCTGTTTTTT
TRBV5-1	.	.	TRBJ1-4	CASSLTGINEKLFF	TGCGCCAGCAGCTTGACCGGGATTAATGAAAAACTGTTTTTT
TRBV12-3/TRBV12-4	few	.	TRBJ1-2	CASSERQGELGHGYTF	TGTGCCAGCAGTGAACGGCAGGGCGAACTGGGTCATGGCTACACCTTC
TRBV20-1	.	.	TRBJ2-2	CSASKHVPRPGELFF	TGCAGTGCTAGCAAACACGTTCCCAGGCCCGGGGAGCTGTTTTTT
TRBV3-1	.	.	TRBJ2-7	CASSHSLRVYF	TGTGCCAGCAGCCACAGCCTCCGGGTGTACTTC
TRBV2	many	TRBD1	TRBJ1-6	CASSEVGQGISPLHF	TGTGCCAGCAGTGAAGTAGGACAGGGAATATCACCCCTCCACTTT
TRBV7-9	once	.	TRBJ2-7	CASSPLEPLEQYF	TGCGCCAGCAGCCCGCTGGAACCCCTCGAGCAGTACTTC
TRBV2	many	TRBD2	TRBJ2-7	CASMGLAGAYCF	TGTGCCAGCATGGGACTAGCGGGGGCTTATTGTTTC
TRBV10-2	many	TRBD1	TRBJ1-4	CASKQGRANEKLFF	TGCGCCAGCAAACAGGGGAGGGCTAATGAAAAACTGTTTTTT
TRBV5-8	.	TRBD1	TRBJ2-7	CASSQVGQGAHEQYF	TGCGCCAGCAGCCAAGTGGGACAGGGGGCCCACGAGCAGTACTTC
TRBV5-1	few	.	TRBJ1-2	CASSLQENYGYTF	TGCGCCAGCAGCTTGCAGGAAAACTATGGCTACACCTTC
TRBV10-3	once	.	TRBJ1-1	CASTEGGSPATEAFF	TGTGCCAGCACCGAGGGAGGGTCACCTGCCACTGAAGCTTTCTTT
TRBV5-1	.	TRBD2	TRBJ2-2	CASSVGTSGSIAGELFF	TGTGCCAGCAGCGTCGGGACTAGCGGGAGTATTGCCGGGGAGCTGTTTTTT
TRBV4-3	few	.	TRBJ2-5	CASSQSRGPETQYF	TGCGCCAGCAGCCAATCAAGAGGACCTGAGACCCAGTACTTC
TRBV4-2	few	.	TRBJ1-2	CASSQEGTANGYTF	TGTGCCAGCAGCCAAGAAGGAACGGCTAATGGCTACACCTTC
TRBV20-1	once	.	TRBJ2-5	CSASSLPDPQETQYF	TGCAGTGCCAGCAGCCTCCCGGACCCACAAGAGACCCAGTACTTC
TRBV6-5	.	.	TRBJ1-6	CASSEGRNSYNSPLHF	TGTGCCAGCAGTGAGGGGAGGAACTCCTATAATTCACCCCTCCACTTT
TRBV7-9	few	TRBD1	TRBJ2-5	CASSFSQGIQETQYF	TGTGCCAGCAGCTTCTCACAGGGGATCCAAGAGACCCAGTACTTC
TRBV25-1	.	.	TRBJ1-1	CASSDSGVNTEAFF	TGTGCCAGCAGTGATTCAGGGGTGAACACTGAAGCTTTCTTT
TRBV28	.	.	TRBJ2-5	CASSFDMRGETQYF	TGTGCCAGCAGTTTCGACATGAGGGGAGAGACCCAGTACTTC
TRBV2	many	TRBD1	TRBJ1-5	CASSEGQAGQPQHF	TGTGCCAGCAGTGAGGGACAGGCCGGACAGCCCCAGCATTTT
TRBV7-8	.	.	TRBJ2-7	CAWSPGNSYEQYF	TGTGCCTGGAGTCCCGGGAATTCCTACGAGCAGTACTTC
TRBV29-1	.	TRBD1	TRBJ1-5	CSVEVGTGGYQPQHF	TGCAGCGTTGAAGTTGGGACAGGGGGGTATCAGCCCCAGCATTTT
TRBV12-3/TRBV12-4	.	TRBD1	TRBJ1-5	CASSYGQGLSNQPQHF	TGTGCCAGCAGTTACGGACAGGGTTTGAGCAATCAGCCCCAGCATTTT
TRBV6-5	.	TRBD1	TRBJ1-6	CASSYGQGAEGSPLHF	TGTGCCAGCAGTTACGGCCAGGGGGCAGAGGGTTCACCCCTCCACTTT
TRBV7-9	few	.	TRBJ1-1	CASSSYPLVEGNTEAFF	TGTGCCAGCAGCTCGTATCCCCTCGTGGAGGGGAACACTGAAGCTTTCTTT
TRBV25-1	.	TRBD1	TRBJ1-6	CASSAQGQGNSPLHF	TGTGCCAGCAGTGCCCAGGGACAGGGTAATTCACCCCTCCACTTT